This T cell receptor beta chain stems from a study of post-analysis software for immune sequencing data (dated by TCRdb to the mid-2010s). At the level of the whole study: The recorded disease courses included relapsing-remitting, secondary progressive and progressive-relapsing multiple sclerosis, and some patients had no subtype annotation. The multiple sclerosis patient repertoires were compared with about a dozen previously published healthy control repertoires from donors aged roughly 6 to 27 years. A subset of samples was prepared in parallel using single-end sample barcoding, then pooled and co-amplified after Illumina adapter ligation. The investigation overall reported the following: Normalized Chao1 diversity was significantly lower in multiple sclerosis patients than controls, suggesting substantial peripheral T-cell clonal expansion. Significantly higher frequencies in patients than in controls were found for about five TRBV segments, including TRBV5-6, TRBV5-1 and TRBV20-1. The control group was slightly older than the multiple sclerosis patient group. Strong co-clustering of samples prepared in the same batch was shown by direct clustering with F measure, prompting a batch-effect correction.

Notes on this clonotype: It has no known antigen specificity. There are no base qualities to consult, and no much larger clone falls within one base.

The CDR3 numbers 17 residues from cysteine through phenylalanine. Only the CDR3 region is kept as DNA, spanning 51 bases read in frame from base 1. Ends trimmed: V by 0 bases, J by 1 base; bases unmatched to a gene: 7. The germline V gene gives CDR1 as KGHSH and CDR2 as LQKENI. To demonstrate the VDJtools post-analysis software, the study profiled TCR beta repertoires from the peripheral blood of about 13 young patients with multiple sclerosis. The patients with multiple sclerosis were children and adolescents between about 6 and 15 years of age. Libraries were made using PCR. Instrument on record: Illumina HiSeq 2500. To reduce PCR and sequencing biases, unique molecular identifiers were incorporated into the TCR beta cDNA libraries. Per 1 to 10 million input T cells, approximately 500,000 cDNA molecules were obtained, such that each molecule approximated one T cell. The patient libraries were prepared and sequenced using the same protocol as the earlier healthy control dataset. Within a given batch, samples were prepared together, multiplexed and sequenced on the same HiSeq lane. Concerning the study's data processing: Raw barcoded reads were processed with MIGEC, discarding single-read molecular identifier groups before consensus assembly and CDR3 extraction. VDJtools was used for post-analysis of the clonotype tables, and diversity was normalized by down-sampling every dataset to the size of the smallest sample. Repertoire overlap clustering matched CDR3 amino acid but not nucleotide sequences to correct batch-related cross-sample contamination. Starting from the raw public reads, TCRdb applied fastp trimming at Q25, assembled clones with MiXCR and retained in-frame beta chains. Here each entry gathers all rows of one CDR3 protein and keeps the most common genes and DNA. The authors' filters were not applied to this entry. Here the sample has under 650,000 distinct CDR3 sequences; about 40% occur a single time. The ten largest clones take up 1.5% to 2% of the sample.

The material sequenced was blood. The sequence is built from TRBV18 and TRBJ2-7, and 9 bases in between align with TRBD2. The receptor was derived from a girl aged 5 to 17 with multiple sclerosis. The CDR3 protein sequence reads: CASSPPGYSGGSYEQYF. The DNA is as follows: TGTGCCAGCTCACCACCGGGCTATAGCGGGGGTTCCTACGAGCAGTACTTC.